Reported below is one TCR beta chain. Its specificity is not known. Unique molecular identifiers were incorporated when the TCRbeta library was constructed. TCRdb recomputed calls from the PCR reads with MiXCR, one row per CDR3 protein. The data contain roughly 340,000 distinct CDR3 sequences, under 20% of them singletons. V dropped 1 base and J dropped 0 bases, with 10 bases sitting between them. Germline V gives CDR1 SGHTA, CDR2 FQGNSA. CDR3 length equals 15 residues. The data were taken from a study of T-cell reconstitution after alpha-beta-depleted transplantation in children. Whole-study results and caveats: In patients about two months after transplant, alpha-beta T cells reportedly arose from several hundred expanded graft clones. Newly generated T cells supplied most T-cell counts and diversity one year post-transplant. Diversity of TCRbeta at day 60 was high in some patients, arising from surviving recipient T cells and thymic progenitors.

The V call is TRBV7-2, the J call TRBJ2-7; D could derive from TRBD1 or TRBD2 (5 bases each). The sample here was PBMCs, mostly from graft donor cells, taken 360 days after TCRalphabeta/CD19-depleted stem cell transplant. The clonotype originates from a male patient aged 2 to 9 who had a stem cell transplant for acute lymphoblastic leukemia, so the T cells may come from the graft donor. CDR3: CASSLVPGPSYEQYF. The CDR3 nucleotides read TGTGCCAGCAGCTTAGTACCGGGACCCTCCTACGAGCAGTACTTC.